Listed below are T cell receptor beta chains from one sample, sequenced in a study of cytomegalovirus exposure and HLA in healthy donors. The assay was immunoSEQ multiplex PCR, and TCRdb's table has in-frame clones only and misses some. Of 150,000 to 200,000 clones in the sample, around three quarters were seen once. The specimen sequenced was PBMCs. The receptor set was obtained from a woman in her thirties or forties in good health and CMV-seronegative. CDR3s include the opening cysteine and the closing phenylalanine or tryptophan. Each record gives: D gene, CDR3 length, clone size, V gene, J gene, CDR3 protein, CDR3 DNA. D genes are given only for firm matches. The size of a clone is reported for some rows only, either as once, few or many, or as a class for expanded clones.

d_call: -
cdr3_length: 11
clone_size: few
v_call: TRBV2
j_call: TRBJ2-7
cdr3_aa: CASSGQDEQYF
cdr3_nt: TGTGCCAGCAGTGGGCAGGACGAGCAGTACTTC

d_call: -
cdr3_length: 16
clone_size: few
v_call: TRBV27
j_call: TRBJ2-2
cdr3_aa: CASSLWGQGNTGELFF
cdr3_nt: TGTGCCAGCAGTTTATGGGGCCAGGGCAACACCGGGGAGCTGTTTTTT

d_call: -
cdr3_length: 14
clone_size: -
v_call: TRBV5-1
j_call: TRBJ2-3
cdr3_aa: CASSSAWGADTQYF
cdr3_nt: TGCGCCAGCAGCTCCGCTTGGGGGGCAGATACGCAGTATTTT

d_call: -
cdr3_length: 17
clone_size: -
v_call: TRBV5-6
j_call: TRBJ2-5
cdr3_aa: CASSLEGGGPFQETQYF
cdr3_nt: TGTGCCAGCAGCTTGGAGGGGGGGGGCCCCTTTCAAGAGACCCAGTACTTC

d_call: TRBD2
cdr3_length: 16
clone_size: once
v_call: TRBV4-1
j_call: TRBJ2-3
cdr3_aa: CASSQVAGGPTDTQYF
cdr3_nt: TGCGCCAGCAGCCAAGTAGCGGGGGGGCCTACAGATACGCAGTATTTT

d_call: -
cdr3_length: 15
clone_size: few
v_call: TRBV6-1
j_call: TRBJ2-2
cdr3_aa: CASRGVGQNTGELFF
cdr3_nt: TGTGCCAGCAGGGGGGTGGGACAGAACACCGGGGAGCTGTTTTTT

d_call: -
cdr3_length: 14
clone_size: few
v_call: TRBV5-1
j_call: TRBJ2-1
cdr3_aa: CASSPTGVKDEQFF
cdr3_nt: TGCGCCAGCAGTCCAACGGGGGTTAAGGATGAGCAGTTCTTC

d_call: -
cdr3_length: 13
clone_size: -
v_call: TRBV7-9
j_call: TRBJ2-5
cdr3_aa: CSSSLAGGETQYF
cdr3_nt: TGTTCCAGCAGCTTAGCCGGAGGGGAGACCCAGTACTTC

d_call: -
cdr3_length: 13
clone_size: -
v_call: TRBV7-8
j_call: TRBJ1-2
cdr3_aa: CASSLDRFGSYTF
cdr3_nt: TGTGCCAGCAGCTTAGACAGGTTTGGTAGCTACACCTTC

d_call: TRBD2
cdr3_length: 16
clone_size: -
v_call: TRBV7-2
j_call: TRBJ2-1
cdr3_aa: CASSLLFGGGNNEQFF
cdr3_nt: TGTGCCAGCAGCTTATTATTCGGCGGGGGAAACAATGAGCAGTTCTTC

d_call: TRBD1
cdr3_length: 15
clone_size: -
v_call: TRBV7-9
j_call: TRBJ1-1
cdr3_aa: CASSRLGQGDTEAFF
cdr3_nt: TGTGCCAGCAGCCGACTAGGACAGGGTGACACTGAAGCTTTCTTT

d_call: TRBD1
cdr3_length: 14
clone_size: once
v_call: TRBV5-6
j_call: TRBJ2-2
cdr3_aa: CASRRDRNTGELFF
cdr3_nt: TGTGCCAGCCGCCGGGACAGAAACACCGGGGAGCTGTTTTTT

d_call: -
cdr3_length: 15
clone_size: -
v_call: TRBV10-1
j_call: TRBJ2-1
cdr3_aa: CASSGADSPYNEQFF
cdr3_nt: TGCGCCAGCAGTGGTGCAGACTCTCCCTACAATGAGCAGTTCTTC

d_call: -
cdr3_length: 14
clone_size: few
v_call: TRBV27
j_call: TRBJ2-3
cdr3_aa: CASSPLTSTDTQYF
cdr3_nt: TGTGCCAGCAGTCCTTTAACTAGCACAGATACGCAGTATTTT

d_call: -
cdr3_length: 14
clone_size: few
v_call: TRBV5-4
j_call: TRBJ1-3
cdr3_aa: CASSLDSSGNTIYF
cdr3_nt: TGTGCCAGCAGCTTGGACAGTTCTGGAAACACCATATATTTT

d_call: -
cdr3_length: 14
clone_size: -
v_call: TRBV7-9
j_call: TRBJ2-2
cdr3_aa: CASKWTVNTGELFF
cdr3_nt: TGTGCCAGCAAATGGACAGTGAACACCGGGGAGCTGTTTTTT

d_call: TRBD2
cdr3_length: 15
clone_size: once
v_call: TRBV19
j_call: TRBJ2-7
cdr3_aa: CASRLGTSGSYEQYF
cdr3_nt: TGTGCCAGTAGACTTGGGACTAGCGGGTCCTACGAGCAGTACTTC

d_call: TRBD1
cdr3_length: 13
clone_size: -
v_call: TRBV5-1
j_call: TRBJ1-2
cdr3_aa: CASSLETGVGYTF
cdr3_nt: TGCGCCAGCAGCTTGGAGACAGGGGTCGGCTACACCTTC